The 30 T cell receptor beta chains given below trace back to one sample, sequenced in a study of CD8+CD57+ T cells in acquired aplastic anemia. The template for TCR beta VDJ and CDR3 sequence profiling was genomic DNA. From the reads, TCRdb called clonotypes with MiXCR, one entry per CDR3 protein. The data show about 400,000 distinct CDR3 sequences, around 72% seen once. Sample: sorted CD4+, CD8+, or CD8+CD57+ T cells (not recorded which) from PBMCs. The receptors shown here come from a human donor in good health, serving as a control.

The chain is built from TRBV9 and TRBJ2-3; 9 bases map to TRBD1. Germline trimming cut 3 bases from V and 10 bases from J; bases unmatched to any gene: 15. Germline CDR1 and CDR2: SGDLS and YYNGEE. The CDR3 covers 16 residues. In DNA form, the CDR3 reads TGTGCCAGCAGCGACACGACGACAGGGGGGAACTATGCGCAGTATTTT. As protein: CASSDTTTGGNYAQYF.

This clonotype was counted many times. The rearrangement joins TRBV20-1 to TRBJ2-3, with a tentative D call TRBD2 (5 bases). Trimming left V 6 bases short and J 0 bases short, with 22 bases between. In germline, CDR1 is DFQATT, CDR2 SNEGSKA (reference sequence). This CDR3 has 17 residues. Here the CDR3 reads CSAPNPRGYGSTDTQYF. The CDR3 nucleotides read TGCAGTGCGCCAAACCCCCGGGGATATGGCAGCACAGATACGCAGTATTTT.

With respect to this clonotype: One end of the junction varies from germline; a read error may be responsible. The V call is TRBV2, the J call TRBJ1-3; D uncertain. Germline values: CDR1 SNHLY, CDR2 FYNNEI. This CDR3 spans 14 amino acids. The CDR3 DNA sequence: TGTGCCAGCAGCGAGGCGGGGTCTGGGGATACCATAAATTTT. Protein product: CASSEAGSGDTINF.

At least ten counts were recorded for this clonotype. CDR3 nucleotides: TGCAGTGCTACCATATTCGGGTCCTCGGGGGCTTTCTTT. Protein: CSATIFGSSGAFF. The rearrangement links TRBV20-1 to TRBJ1-1; D is uncertain. V lost 4 bases and J lost 11, with 20 bases in between. The germline CDR1 and CDR2 sequences are DFQATT and SNEGSKA (reference sequence). The CDR3 is 13 residues long.

V and J are TRBV7-2 and TRBJ2-7; a weak D match, TRBD1 (6 bases). V lost 1 base, J lost 2 bases, and 9 bases lay in between. Looked up from germline, CDR1 is SGHTA and CDR2 is FQGNSA. This CDR3 spans 14 amino acids. The CDR3, as DNA: TGTGCCAGCAGCTTAGACAGGGCGCCCTACGAGCAGTACTTC. Translation: CASSLDRAPYEQYF.

The chain combines TRBV20-1 with TRBJ2-7; D possibly matches TRBD1 or TRBD2 (6 bases each). CDR1 is DFQATT and CDR2 is SNEGSKA in the germline V gene (reference sequence). This CDR3 has 11 amino acids. The CDR3 DNA reads as TGCAGCGTAGGAGTGGGGGGCTCCCAGTACTTC. Translated: CSVGVGGSQYF.

This clonotype appeared once. The genes are TRBV6-4 and TRBJ2-2, with no clear D. CDR1 is MRHNA, CDR2 SNTAGT, per germline. The CDR3 length is 13 residues. Trimming took off 3 bases at V and 1 base at J, with 3 bases between the two ends. The CDR3 loop reads CASSEGNTGELFF. In nucleotides, the CDR3 is TGTGCCAGCAGTGAAGGGAACACCGGGGAGCTGTTTTTT.

This clonotype was counted at least ten times. V is TRBV10-3 and J is TRBJ2-6; 9 bases map to TRBD2. Germline values: CDR1 ENHRY, CDR2 SYGVKD. There are 17 residues in the CDR3. V dropped 10 bases and J dropped 2; count of bases not matched to a gene: 12. The CDR3 spells CASSVSGGLPGANVLTF. The CDR3 DNA reads TGTGCCAGCAGCGTTAGCGGGGGCCTGCCTGGGGCCAACGTCCTGACTTTC.

The chain employs TRBV6-2 or TRBV6-3 and TRBJ1-2; D might be TRBD1 (6 bases). The germline gives CDR1 MNHEY, CDR2 SVGEGT. V was trimmed by 6 bases and J by 6 bases, leaving 20 bases between them. The CDR3 runs 15 residues. The CDR3 sequence is CASRIRQDGGDGYTF. CDR3 nucleotides: TGTGCCAGCAGAATCAGACAGGACGGGGGGGATGGCTACACCTTC.

The rearrangement joins TRBV7-8 to TRBJ2-5; possible D gene TRBD1, 6 bases. The germline gives CDR1 SGHVS, CDR2 FQNEAQ. V lost 2 bases, J lost 14 bases, and 24 bases lay in between. The CDR3 totals 15 residues. The CDR3 bases are TGTGCCAGCAGCTTAAGAGCAGGGGCAGAATCACCCCTCTACTTC. Translation: CASSLRAGAESPLYF.

The V call is TRBV20-1, the J call TRBJ2-1; 10 nucleotides match TRBD2. This CDR3 has 13 residues. Unmatched junction bases numbered 5, after V lost 2 bases and J lost 10 bases. Germline V lookup: CDR1 DFQATT, CDR2 SNEGSKA (reference sequence). The CDR3 sequence is CSARTGSGGEQFF. The CDR3 region has the DNA TGCAGTGCTAGAACGGGTAGCGGGGGGGAGCAGTTCTTC.

This clonotype was counted only a few times. This sequence may be a read error, since a much larger clone differs from it by one base. This chain joins TRBV20-1 and TRBJ2-1, with D possibly being TRBD1 or TRBD2 (6 bases each). This CDR3 comprises 14 residues. The V gene's germline CDR1 is DFQATT and CDR2 SNEGSKA (reference sequence). CDR3 bases: TGCAGTGCTAAGGGGTGGGGGGCCAACAATGAGCAGCTCTTC. This translates into CSAKGWGANNEQLF.

The V call is TRBV14, the J call TRBJ2-7; 7 nucleotides align to TRBD1. Germline V lookup: CDR1 SGHDN, CDR2 FVKESK. This CDR3 spans 14 amino acids. V lost 5 bases and J lost 13; bases outside the gene matches: 17. CDR3 in amino acids: CASSVGGQWAKVYF. DNA of the CDR3: TGTGCCAGCAGCGTAGGGGGCCAGTGGGCCAAGGTCTACTTC.

The chain employs TRBV7-3 and TRBJ1-1; a possible D gene is TRBD1 (5 bases). Trimming pared 6 bases from V and 12 bases from J, leaving 20 bases between. The CDR3 is 13 residues long. Germline V gives CDR1 SGHTA, CDR2 FQGTGA. The CDR3 is CASRHRRPANTFF. The CDR3, as DNA: TGTGCCAGCAGACACAGGAGACCCGCTAACACTTTCTTT.

This clonotype came up many times. This rearrangement joins TRBV2 to TRBJ1-5; the D gene is possibly TRBD1 (6 bases). The CDR3 length is 15 residues. The germline CDR1 and CDR2 sequences are SNHLY and FYNNEI. Deletions cut 5 bases from V and 7 bases from J, with 18 bases between. The CDR3 loop reads CASSPTTGTGQPQHF. The CDR3, as DNA: TGTGCCAGCAGTCCTACTACAGGGACCGGCCAGCCCCAGCATTTT.

Regarding this clonotype: Since the CDR3 does not end with the conserved phenylalanine or tryptophan, this likely comes from a read error. The limits of the CDR3 on the DNA are not certain, so only TCRdb's listed CDR3 is given. The genes are TRBV7-2 and TRBJ1-2. The CDR3 totals 13 residues, both ends included. Germline CDR1 SGHTA, CDR2 FQGNSA. CDR3: CASSTWEANDGYT.

The V gene is TRBV19, the J gene TRBJ2-7, with D perhaps TRBD1 (6 bases). Trimming took off 6 bases at V and 6 bases at J, with 21 bases between the two ends. Germline-derived CDR1 and CDR2 are LNHDA and SQIVND (reference sequence). The CDR3 is 15 amino acids. CDR3 loop: CASSVGGQQAFEQYF. CDR3 coding DNA: TGTGCCAGTAGCGTAGGAGGACAGCAAGCCTTCGAGCAGTACTTC.

Concerning this clonotype: A read error may account for a junction end that differs from germline. This chain uses TRBV7-9 with TRBJ2-7; D perhaps matches TRBD1 (5 bases). The CDR3 contains 14 residues. CDR1 and CDR2 from the germline V gene are SEHNR and FQNEAQ (reference sequence). CDR3 sequence: CASSPARGACEQHF. CDR3 coding DNA: TGTGCCAGCAGCCCGGCTAGGGGTGCCTGCGAGCAGCACTTC.

Turning to this clonotype: Because the CDR3's place on the DNA is in doubt, the DNA is left out and the CDR3 is given as listed by TCRdb. This sequence joins TRBV9 and TRBJ1-2. The CDR3 region is 21 residues in length, termini included. Germline V lookup: CDR1 SGDLS, CDR2 YYNGEE. The CDR3 here is CASSVQMSSSSGLRASYGYTF.

The V and J genes are TRBV20-1 and TRBJ1-2; 10 bases fit TRBD1. CDR1 and CDR2 from the germline V gene are DFQATT and SNEGSKA (reference sequence). J gave up 8 bases and V 1 base, and 10 bases lay outside the gene matches. The CDR3 runs to 15 residues. The CDR3 reads CSARGGQGRFVGYTF. CDR3 in DNA: TGCAGTGCTAGAGGGGGACAGGGGAGGTTCGTGGGCTACACCTTC.

This sequence joins TRBV7-7 and TRBJ2-7; unclear D gene. Germline V lookup: CDR1 SSHAT, CDR2 FNYEAQ (reference sequence). This CDR3 is built from 15 residues. Between the trimmed V and J ends, which lost 4 bases and 0 bases, there was a span of 13 bases. The CDR3 DNA sequence: TGTGCCAGCAGCTCCCGCGGTAAGGACTCCTACGAGCAGTACTTC. Residues: CASSSRGKDSYEQYF.

This clonotype was counted many times. The chain is built from TRBV12-3 or TRBV12-4 and TRBJ1-2, with D perhaps matching TRBD1 (6 bases). Trimming took 2 bases from V and 4 from J, leaving 11 bases between them. This CDR3 is built from 14 residues. The CDR3 nucleotides are TGTGCCAGCAGTTTATCAGGGGCGTTCTATGGCTACACCTTC. Protein sequence: CASSLSGAFYGYTF.

This clonotype occurred many times. The genes are TRBV5-1 and TRBJ1-2; possible D gene TRBD1, 5 bases. Germline CDR1 reads SGHRS; CDR2 reads YFSETQ. V lost 3 bases and J lost 8, with 14 bases in between. The CDR3 extends over 13 amino acids. The CDR3 bases are TGCGCCAGCAGCTCCCTGGGGGAGGAAGGCTACACCTTC. Its protein is CASSSLGEEGYTF.

This clonotype was seen at least ten times. This chain links TRBV9 with TRBJ1-6; D may be TRBD1 (5 bases). Germline V lookup: CDR1 SGDLS, CDR2 YYNGEE. The CDR3 consists of 16 residues. Trimming cost V 0 bases and J 5 bases, with 12 bases left between them. The CDR3 DNA is TGTGCCAGCAGCGTAGATCCAGGGTTCGATAATTCACCCCTCCACTTT. Protein product: CASSVDPGFDNSPLHF.

The chain employs TRBV11-3 and TRBJ2-7, with TRBD1 as a possible D gene (7 bases). The germline V gene has CDR1 SGHNT and CDR2 YENEEA. There are 14 residues in the CDR3. Trimming pared 0 bases from V and 7 bases from J, leaving 13 bases between. The CDR3 sequence: CASSLDGGGREQYF. The DNA of the CDR3 is TGTGCCAGCAGCTTAGACGGAGGGGGCCGAGAGCAGTACTTC.

The genes are TRBV19 and TRBJ1-1; 8 bases align to TRBD1. The J segment lost 4 bases and the V segment lost 2 bases, leaving 9 bases of the junction unmatched. This CDR3 comprises 16 residues. Germline V gene lookup returns CDR1 LNHDA and CDR2 SQIVND (reference sequence). As DNA, the CDR3 is TGTGCCAGTAGTATACGGGGAGGCAGGGGGCTCACTGAAGCTTTCTTT. Translated: CASSIRGGRGLTEAFF.

Note on this clonotype: A read error may account for a junction end that differs from germline. The chain recombines TRBV12-3 or TRBV12-4 with TRBJ1-4; D call uncertain. The CDR3 totals 14 residues. CDR3 sequence: CASSPRRDTTSSTF. CDR3 nucleotides: TGTGCCAGCAGCCCGAGACGGGATACTACGAGCAGTACTTTT.

This clonotype has ten or more counts. The J gene is TRBJ1-5, the V gene TRBV20-1; D is ambiguous. CDR1 is DFQATT and CDR2 is SNEGSKA in the germline V gene (reference sequence). The CDR3 runs to 13 residues. Trimming cost V 1 base and J 2 bases, with 6 bases left between them. DNA of the CDR3: TGCAGTGCTAGAGCCGGGGGCAATCAGCCCCAGCATTTT. This encodes CSARAGGNQPQHF.

The genes are TRBV19 and TRBJ2-7, with D uncertain. The CDR3 totals 13 residues. Germline V CDR1 and CDR2: LNHDA, SQIVND (reference sequence). The germline V and J ends were trimmed by 4 bases and 3 bases, with 10 bases remaining between them. CDR3 in amino acids: CASSTKRSYEQYF. The DNA for the CDR3 is TGTGCCAGTAGTACGAAAAGGAGCTACGAGCAGTACTTC.

As regards this clonotype: With a much larger clone just one base away, this may be a read error. This sequence joins TRBV7-6 and TRBJ2-2; D tentatively reads TRBD1 or TRBD2 (5 bases each). This CDR3 region has 15 residues. Germline V gene data show CDR1 as SGHVS and CDR2 as FNYEAQ. The CDR3 nucleotides are TGTGCCAGCAGCTTAGACGGGGCGAACGCCGGGGAGCTGTTTTTT. This translates into CASSLDGANAGELFF.